The T cell receptor (beta chain) described here comes from a study of shared clonotypes between healthy human individuals. Produced via immunoSEQ multiplex PCR; TCRdb's table is partial and in-frame only. The sample records around 1.4 million clones, approximately 98.5% being singletons. Study observations and caveats: Naive subsets generally exceeded memory subsets in estimated richness.

The table lists this clone with a count of one. Its antigen is not known. Other DNA sequences in this sample translate to the same CDR3. Germline V CDR1 and CDR2: MNHNS, SASEGT. The ends lost 0 bases at V and 3 bases at J; junction bases unmatched: 2. The CDR3 extends over 15 amino acids. This sequence was found in a man aged 25-40 years in good health. Sequenced sample: naive CD4+ T cells sorted from blood. Subset noted: CD45RA+ positively selected. This chain joins TRBV6-1 and TRBJ2-7, with 10 positions matching TRBD1. The CDR3, as DNA: TGTGCCAGCAGTGAAGCTGGGACAGGGGTCTACGAGCAGTACTTC. Translation gives CASSEAGTGVYEQYF.